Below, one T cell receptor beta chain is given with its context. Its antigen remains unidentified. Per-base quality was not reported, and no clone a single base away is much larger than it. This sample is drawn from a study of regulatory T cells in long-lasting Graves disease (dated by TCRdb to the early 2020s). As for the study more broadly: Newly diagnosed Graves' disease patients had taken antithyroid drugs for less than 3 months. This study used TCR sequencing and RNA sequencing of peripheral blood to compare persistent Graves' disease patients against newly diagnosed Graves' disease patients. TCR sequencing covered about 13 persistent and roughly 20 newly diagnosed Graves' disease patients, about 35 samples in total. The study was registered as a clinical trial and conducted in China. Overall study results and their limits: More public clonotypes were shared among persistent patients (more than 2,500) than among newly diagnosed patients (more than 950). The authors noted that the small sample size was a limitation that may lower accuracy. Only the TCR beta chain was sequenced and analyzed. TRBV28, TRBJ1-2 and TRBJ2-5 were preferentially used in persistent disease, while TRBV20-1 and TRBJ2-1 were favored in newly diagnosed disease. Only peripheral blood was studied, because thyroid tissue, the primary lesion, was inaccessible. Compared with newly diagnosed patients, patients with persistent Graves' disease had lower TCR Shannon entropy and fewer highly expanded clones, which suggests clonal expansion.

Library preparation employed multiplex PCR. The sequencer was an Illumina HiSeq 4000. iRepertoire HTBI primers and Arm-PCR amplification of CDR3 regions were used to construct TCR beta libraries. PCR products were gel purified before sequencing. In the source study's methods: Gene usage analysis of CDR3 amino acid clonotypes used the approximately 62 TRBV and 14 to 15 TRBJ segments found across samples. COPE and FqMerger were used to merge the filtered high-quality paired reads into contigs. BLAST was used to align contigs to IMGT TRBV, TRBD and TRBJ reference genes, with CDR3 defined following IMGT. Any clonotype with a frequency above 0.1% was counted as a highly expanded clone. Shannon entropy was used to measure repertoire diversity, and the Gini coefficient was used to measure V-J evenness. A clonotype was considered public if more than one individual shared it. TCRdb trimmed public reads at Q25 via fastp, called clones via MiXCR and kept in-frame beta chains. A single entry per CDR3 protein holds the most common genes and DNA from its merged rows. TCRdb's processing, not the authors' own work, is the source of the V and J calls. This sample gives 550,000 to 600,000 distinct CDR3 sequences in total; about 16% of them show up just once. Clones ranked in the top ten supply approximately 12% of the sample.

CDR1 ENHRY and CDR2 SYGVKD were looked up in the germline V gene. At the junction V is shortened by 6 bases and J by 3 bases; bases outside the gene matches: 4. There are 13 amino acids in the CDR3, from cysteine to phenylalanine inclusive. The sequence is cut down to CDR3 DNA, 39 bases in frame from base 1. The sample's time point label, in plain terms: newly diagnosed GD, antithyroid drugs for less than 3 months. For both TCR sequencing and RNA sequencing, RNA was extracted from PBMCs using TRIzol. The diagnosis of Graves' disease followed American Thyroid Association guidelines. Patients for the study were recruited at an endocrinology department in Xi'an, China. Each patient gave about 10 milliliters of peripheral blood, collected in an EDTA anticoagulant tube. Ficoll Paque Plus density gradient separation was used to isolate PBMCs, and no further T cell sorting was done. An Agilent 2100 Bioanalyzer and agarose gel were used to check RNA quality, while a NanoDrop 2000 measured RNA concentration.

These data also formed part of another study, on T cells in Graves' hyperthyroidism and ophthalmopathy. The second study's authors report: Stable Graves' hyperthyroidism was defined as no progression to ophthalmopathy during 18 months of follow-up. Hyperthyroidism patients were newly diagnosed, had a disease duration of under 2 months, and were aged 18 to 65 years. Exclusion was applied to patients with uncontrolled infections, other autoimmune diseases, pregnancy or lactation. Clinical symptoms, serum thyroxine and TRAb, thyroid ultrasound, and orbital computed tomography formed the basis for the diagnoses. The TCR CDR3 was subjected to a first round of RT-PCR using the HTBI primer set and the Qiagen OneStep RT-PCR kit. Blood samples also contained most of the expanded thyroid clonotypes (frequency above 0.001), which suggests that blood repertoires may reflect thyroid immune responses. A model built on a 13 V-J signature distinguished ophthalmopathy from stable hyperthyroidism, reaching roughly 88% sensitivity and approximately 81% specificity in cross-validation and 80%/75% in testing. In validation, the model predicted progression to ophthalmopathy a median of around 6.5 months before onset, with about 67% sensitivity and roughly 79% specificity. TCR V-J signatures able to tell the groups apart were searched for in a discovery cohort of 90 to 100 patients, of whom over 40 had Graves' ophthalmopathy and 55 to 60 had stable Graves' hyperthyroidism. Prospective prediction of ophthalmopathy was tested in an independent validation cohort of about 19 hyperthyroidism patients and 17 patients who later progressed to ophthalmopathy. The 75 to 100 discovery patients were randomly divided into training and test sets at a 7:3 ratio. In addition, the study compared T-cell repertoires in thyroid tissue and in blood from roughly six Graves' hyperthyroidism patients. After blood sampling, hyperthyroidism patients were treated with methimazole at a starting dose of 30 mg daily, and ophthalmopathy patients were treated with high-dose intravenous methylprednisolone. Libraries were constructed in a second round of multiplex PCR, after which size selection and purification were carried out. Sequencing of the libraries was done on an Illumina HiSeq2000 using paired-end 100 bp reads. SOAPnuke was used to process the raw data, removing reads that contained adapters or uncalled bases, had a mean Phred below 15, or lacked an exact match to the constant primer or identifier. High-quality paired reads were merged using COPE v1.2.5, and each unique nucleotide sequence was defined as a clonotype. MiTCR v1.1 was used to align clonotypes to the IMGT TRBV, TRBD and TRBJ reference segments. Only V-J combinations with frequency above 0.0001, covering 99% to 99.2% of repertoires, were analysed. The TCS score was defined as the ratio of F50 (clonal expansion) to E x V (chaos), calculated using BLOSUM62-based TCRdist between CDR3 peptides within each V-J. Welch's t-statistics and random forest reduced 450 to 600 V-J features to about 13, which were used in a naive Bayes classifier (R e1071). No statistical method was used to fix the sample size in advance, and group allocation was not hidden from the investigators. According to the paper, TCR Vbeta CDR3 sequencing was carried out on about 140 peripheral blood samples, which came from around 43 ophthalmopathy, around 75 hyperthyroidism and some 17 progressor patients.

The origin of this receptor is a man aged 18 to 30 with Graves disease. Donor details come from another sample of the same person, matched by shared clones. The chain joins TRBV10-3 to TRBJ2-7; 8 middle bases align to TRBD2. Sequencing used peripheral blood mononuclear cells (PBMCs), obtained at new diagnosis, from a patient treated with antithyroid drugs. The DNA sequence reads TGTGCCATCAGCATTAGCGGGATCTACGAGCAGTACTTC. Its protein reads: CAISISGIYEQYF.